A single sample is the source of the 8 T cell receptor beta chains below, sequenced in a study of cytomegalovirus exposure and HLA in healthy donors (dated by TCRdb to 2017 to 2019). Libraries were built with the immunoSEQ multiplex PCR assay. A mixture of 60 forward primers for TCR Vbeta segments and 13 reverse primers for TCR Jbeta segments was used in the multiplex PCR. As stored in TCRdb, this immuneACCESS dataset retains in-frame rearrangements with V and J assigned. A fraction of the clones does not appear; measured against another copy, unresolved V genes explain less than half of the discrepancy, and the remainder lacks a known reason. This sample gives about 160,000 clones in total; 60% to 85% of them show up just once. The biggest ten clones account for about 7.4% of the sample. Sequencing input: PBMCs. The receptors were gathered from a male donor in good health and CMV-seropositive.

The V call is TRBV14, the J call TRBJ1-1, with D uncertain. V was shortened by 4 bases and J by 8 bases, with 14 bases between the two germline ends. This CDR3 region has 13 residues. Germline V CDR1 and CDR2: SGHDN, FVKESK. CDR3 in DNA: TGTGCCAGCAGCCCGCCAAGTGAGGGCGAAGCTTTCTTT. It codes for CASSPPSEGEAFF.

The chain joins TRBV9 to TRBJ2-5; 11 bases align to TRBD2. Germline CDR1 and CDR2: SGDLS and YYNGEE. The CDR3 has 16 residues. J was trimmed by 5 bases and V by 4 bases; bases with no gene match: 10. DNA for the CDR3: TGTGCCAGCAGCTCCCGTAGCGGGGGGGCGGAGGAGACCCAGTACTTC. Amino acids: CASSSRSGGAEETQYF.

Notes on this clone: One end of the junction does not line up with germline, which may come from a read error. In the same sample, other DNA sequences code for this CDR3. The chain uses TRBV2 and TRBJ2-2; 7 bases line up with TRBD1. Per germline, CDR1 SNHLY and CDR2 FYNNEI. The CDR3 sequence is 14 residues long. CDR3 loop: CASSQTGDTGELFF. CDR3 bases: TGTGCCAGCAGTCAAACAGGGGACACCGGGGAGCTGTTCTTT.

The genes are TRBV5-4 and TRBJ2-2; TRBD2 might be the D (6 bases). CDR3 length equals 15 residues. V lost 2 bases and J lost 4, with 12 bases in between. Germline V gene lookup returns CDR1 SGHNT and CDR2 YYREEE (reference sequence). The CDR3 coding sequence is TGTGCCAGCAGCTTCGGGGGAACGGGCACCGGGGAGCTGTTTTTT. It yields the protein CASSFGGTGTGELFF.

This clone showed up just a few times. The rearrangement joins TRBV30 to TRBJ2-5; 10 bases align to TRBD2. V lost 6 bases, J lost 2 bases, and 3 bases stayed unmatched. CDR1 and CDR2 from the germline V gene are GTSNPN and SVGIG (reference sequence). The length of the CDR3 is 13 residues. CDR3 nucleotides: TGTGCCTGCGGGACTAGCGAACAAGAGACCCAGTACTTC. This sequence encodes CACGTSEQETQYF.

This clone appeared a few times. The rearrangement links TRBV6-6 to TRBJ1-3; 8 bases fit TRBD1. The CDR3 sequence is 11 residues long. V shed 8 bases, J shed 8 bases, and the junction held 2 bases outside the gene matches. Germline V gene sequence: CDR1 MNHNY, CDR2 SVGAGI (reference sequence). The CDR3 DNA reads TGTGCCAGCCACAGGGGGGACACCATATATTTT. It translates to CASHRGDTIYF.

The chain couples TRBV21-1 to TRBJ2-3; the table's D gene call, TRBD2, was not cross checked with the DNA. TRBV21-1 is noted as a pseudogene. The CDR3 has 17 residues. CDR3 DNA: TGTGCCAGCAGCACCCTAGCGGGGGCCCATAGCACAGATACGCAGTATTTT. Translation: CASSTLAGAHSTDTQYF.

V and J are TRBV30 and TRBJ1-2; D not resolved. Trimming took off 3 bases at V and 1 base at J, with 9 bases between the two ends. The CDR3 extends over 13 amino acids. Germline loops: CDR1 GTSNPN, CDR2 SVGIG (reference sequence). The CDR3 sequence: CAWRAGYNYGYTF. In DNA, the CDR3 is TGTGCCTGGAGGGCAGGCTATAACTATGGCTACACCTTC.